A selection of T cell receptor beta chains follows, all from one sample in a study of T cell changes during pregnancy in multiple sclerosis. This table comes from immunoSEQ multiplex PCR, and its TCRdb copy is limited to in-frame clones, with some not included. The sample shows 55,000 to 75,000 clones, around 92% of them seen only once. The sequences come from peripheral blood, collected after pregnancy. The receptors derive from a female donor in good health, enrolled as a control in a pregnancy study. Both conserved end residues are part of each CDR3. A D gene is named only where the DNA matches it firmly. Rows may omit the clone size; those that give it use once, few, many or a size class.

clone size	J gene	CDR3 length	D gene	V gene	CDR3 DNA	CDR3 protein
.	TRBJ1-3	15	.	TRBV6-5	TGTGCCAGCAGTACCACAGGAACGTTTGGAAACACCATATATTTT	CASSTTGTFGNTIYF
.	TRBJ1-5	12	.	TRBV7-8	TGTGCCAGCAGCTTAGCCTCTCAGCCCCAGCATTTT	CASSLASQPQHF
.	TRBJ1-2	13	TRBD1	TRBV30	TGTGCCTGGAACCGAGACAGGGGCGGTGGCTACACCTTC	CAWNRDRGGGYTF
.	TRBJ1-6	16	.	TRBV27	TGTGCCAGCAGTTTACGCGGGGAAAGGGGTAATTCACCCCTCCACTTT	CASSLRGERGNSPLHF
.	TRBJ1-2	13	TRBD1	TRBV5-1	TGCGCCAGCAGCCTAGGACAGGTTTTGGGCTACACCTTC	CASSLGQVLGYTF
.	TRBJ2-3	14	.	TRBV9	TGTGCCAGCAGCGTGGGAGGGGGGGCAGATACGCAGTATTTT	CASSVGGGADTQYF
.	TRBJ2-3	15	.	TRBV7-3	TGTGCCAGCAGCCTTCAGGGTGGGGGCACAGATACGCAGTATTTT	CASSLQGGGTDTQYF
once	TRBJ2-7	15	TRBD1	TRBV19	TGTGCCAGTAGTATTCTCACAGGGGGGTCCTACGAGCAGTACTTC	CASSILTGGSYEQYF
.	TRBJ2-5	14	TRBD1	TRBV27	TGTGCCAGCAGTTTGACAGGGGTCCAAGAGACCCAGTACTTC	CASSLTGVQETQYF
.	TRBJ1-2	15	TRBD1	TRBV6-5	TGTGCCAGCAGCCCGGACAGGCGAAGTAATAATGGCTACACCTTC	CASSPDRRSNNGYTF
.	TRBJ1-5	15	.	TRBV5-8	TGTGCCAGCAGCTTGGGGCAGGGGAGCAATCAGCCCCAGCATTTT	CASSLGQGSNQPQHF
.	TRBJ2-1	13	TRBD1	TRBV27	TGTGCCAGCAGCGGGACAGAGACCAATGAGCAGTTCTTC	CASSGTETNEQFF
.	TRBJ2-1	16	.	TRBV12-1	TGTGCCAGCAGCGCCCTACCTGCCGACTCCTACAATGAGCAGTTCTTC	CASSALPADSYNEQFF
.	TRBJ2-2	14	.	TRBV2	TGTGCCAGCAAGAGGGTTCAGAGCACCGGGGAGCTGTTTTTT	CASKRVQSTGELFF
.	TRBJ2-7	15	TRBD2	TRBV7-2	TGTGCCAGCAGCTTGCCGGGACTAGCGGGGGACGAGCAGTACTTC	CASSLPGLAGDEQYF
.	TRBJ1-1	16	.	TRBV7-2	TGTGCCAGCAGCTTAGCCAGCAGTGGGGGCAAAACTGAAGCTTTCTTT	CASSLASSGGKTEAFF
.	TRBJ1-2	20	TRBD1	TRBV4-3	TGCGCCAGCAGCCACGGACCTTTTCGGGACAGCGAAAAAGCTAACTATGGCTACACCTTC	CASSHGPFRDSEKANYGYTF
.	TRBJ2-3	14	.	TRBV7-9	TGTGCCAGCAGCGATGATCCTAGTTCTGATACGCAGTATTTT	CASSDDPSSDTQYF
.	TRBJ2-7	17	TRBD2	TRBV11-3	TGTGCCAGCACCCCTGGACTAGCGGGGGGGGACTCCTACGAGCAGTACTTC	CASTPGLAGGDSYEQYF
.	TRBJ1-4	15	.	TRBV7-9	TGTGCCAGCAGCCCCGTGGCGGGGTCTAATGAAAAACTGTTTTTT	CASSPVAGSNEKLFF
.	TRBJ1-3	18	.	TRBV5-1	TGCGCCAGCAGCTCAGCGACAGCCGCCTCTCTCTCTGGAAACACCATATATTTT	CASSSATAASLSGNTIYF
.	TRBJ2-7	14	TRBD1	TRBV5-1	TGCGCCAGCAGCTCCGACAGGGGAAACTACGAGCAGTACTTC	CASSSDRGNYEQYF
.	TRBJ1-2	11	.	TRBV19	TGTGCCAGTAATCCAGGCAATGGCTACACCTTC	CASNPGNGYTF
.	TRBJ2-3	15	TRBD2	TRBV7-3	TGTGCCAGCAGCTCGATAGCGGGGGCCACAGATACGCAGTATTTT	CASSSIAGATDTQYF
.	TRBJ2-1	15	TRBD1	TRBV19	TGTGCCAGTAGTATCGCAGGGGGTGCCTACAATGAGCAGTTCTTC	CASSIAGGAYNEQFF
.	TRBJ2-7	16	.	TRBV4-3	TGCGCCAGCAGCCAAGATAATAGCGGTAGCTCCTACGAGCAGTACTTC	CASSQDNSGSSYEQYF
.	TRBJ1-2	15	.	TRBV6-1	TGTGCCAGCAGAAAATACAAACAGGGTTACTATGGCTACACCTTC	CASRKYKQGYYGYTF
once	TRBJ2-1	16	.	TRBV5-1	TGCGCCAGCAGCCTAGGGGCCTCGAGTGACTACAATGAGCAGTTCTTC	CASSLGASSDYNEQFF
.	TRBJ1-2	17	.	TRBV4-3	TGCGCCAGCAGCCAAGATCTGACGTCAGGGCGATTCTATGGCTACACCTTC	CASSQDLTSGRFYGYTF
.	TRBJ1-5	15	TRBD1	TRBV6-5	TGTGCCAGCAGTTATGGGACAGGGGAGAATCAGCCCCAGCATTTT	CASSYGTGENQPQHF
.	TRBJ1-4	15	.	TRBV4-2	TGTGCCAGCAGCCAAGCCGAAAGCTTCAATGAAAAACTGTTTTTT	CASSQAESFNEKLFF
once	TRBJ1-4	14	TRBD1	TRBV18	TGTGCCAGCTCACTGGACAGGGAGAATGAAAAACTGTTTTTT	CASSLDRENEKLFF
.	TRBJ1-1	15	.	TRBV5-5	TGTGCCAGCAGCCAATTTTCGACAGGGAACACTGAAGCTTTCTTT	CASSQFSTGNTEAFF
.	TRBJ2-7	14	.	TRBV6-5	TGTGCCAGCAACTACCGATACCCCGCCTACGAGCAGTACTTC	CASNYRYPAYEQYF
.	TRBJ2-7	12	TRBD1	TRBV19	TGTGCCAGTAGTTACAGGGGATACGAGCAGTACTTC	CASSYRGYEQYF
.	TRBJ1-1	13	.	TRBV11-1	TGTGCCAGCAGCCCCACAGGCTCGGCTGAAGCTTTCTTT	CASSPTGSAEAFF